The sequence of this T cell receptor beta chain was determined in a study of blood T cell repertoires in COVID-19. In the source study's methods: Amplified reference gene primers provided the basis for estimating nucleated cell counts. Generated by immunoSEQ multiplex PCR, the TCRdb table keeps only in-frame clones and is missing some. V and J calls plus clone size are reproduced from that table; the DNA served to infer D and trimming. The sample has around 38,000 clones, 87% seen once; the top ten hold approximately 4.5%. The V and J ends lost 3 bases and 1 base, in that order; junction bases with no gene match: 3. The CDR3 extends over 15 amino acids. Per germline, CDR1 SGHNT and CDR2 YENEEA.

The chain recombines TRBV11-3 with TRBJ2-5, with 9 nucleotides matching TRBD1. Sequencing was performed on peripheral blood. The TCR comes from a man in his 60s with COVID-19, enrolled during active disease. This CDR3 reads CASSLGQGTQETQYF. The CDR3 DNA sequence: TGTGCCAGCAGCTTGGGACAGGGAACCCAAGAGACCCAGTACTTC.